The next 23 T cell receptor beta chains were all read from a single sample in a study of blood T cell repertoires in COVID-19. Profiling relied on immunoSEQ multiplex PCR, and the TCRdb table lists in-frame clones only, not all of them. The table lists approximately 300,000 clones, 90% of them singletons. The sequencing input was PBMCs or T cells enriched from blood (not recorded which). The receptors stem from a woman aged 25 to 39 who had been exposed to COVID-19.

The rearrangement joins TRBV27 to TRBJ1-1; D gene unclear. V shed 11 bases and J shed 6 bases, with 22 bases lying between them. The CDR3 contains 14 residues. The germline gives CDR1 MNHEY, CDR2 SMNVEV (reference sequence). The CDR3 nucleotides are TGTGCCGCTAGCGCGCATGGGGTCATCGCTGAAGCTTTCTTT. As protein: CAASAHGVIAEAFF.

The V call is TRBV7-6, the J call TRBJ2-5, with 9 bases lining up with TRBD1. The CDR3 contains 15 residues. With 5 bases clipped from V and 5 bases from J, the junction kept 9 bases outside the gene matches. Germline V gene lookup returns CDR1 SGHVS and CDR2 FNYEAQ. CDR3 in amino acids: CASSPGTGYRETQYF. CDR3 nucleotide sequence: TGTGCCAGCAGCCCCGGGACAGGGTATAGGGAGACCCAGTACTTC.

The V call is TRBV9, the J call TRBJ2-7; TRBD1 aligns across 10 bases. The CDR3 length is 13 residues. Looked up from germline, CDR1 is SGDLS and CDR2 is YYNGEE. V shed 4 bases, J shed 7 bases, and the junction held 5 bases outside the gene matches. The chain's CDR3 is CASSLRGQGEQYF. The CDR3 DNA reads TGTGCCAGCAGCCTCCGGGGACAGGGGGAGCAGTACTTC.

The rearrangement joins TRBV7-8 to TRBJ1-5; D unclear. This CDR3 contains 15 residues. Germline CDR1 SGHVS, CDR2 FQNEAQ. The V and J ends lost 5 bases and 5 bases respectively, with 16 bases between them. The CDR3 sequence: CASSLGPRVDQPQHF. Here the CDR3 DNA reads TGTGCCAGCAGCCTGGGTCCGCGGGTGGATCAGCCCCAGCATTTT.

The chain carries TRBV14 and TRBJ2-7; 7 nucleotides align to TRBD2. This CDR3 is built from 13 residues. From germline, CDR1 is SGHDN and CDR2 FVKESK. Trimming cost V 1 base and J 3 bases; bases outside gene matches: 0. The DNA of the CDR3 is TGTGCCAGCAGCCAAGGGGGGGGCTACGAGCAGTACTTC. Protein sequence: CASSQGGGYEQYF.

A single count supports this clone. This chain links TRBV7-8 with TRBJ2-7; D may be TRBD2 (7 bases). The CDR3 runs to 12 residues. V dropped 5 bases and J dropped 6 bases, with 11 bases sitting between them. Looked up from germline, CDR1 is SGHVS and CDR2 is FQNEAQ. CDR3 DNA: TGTGCCAGCAGCCAAGGGGGGGTCGAGCAGTACTTC. Its protein product is CASSQGGVEQYF.

The chain joins TRBV30 to TRBJ2-5, with D tentatively TRBD2 (5 bases). The CDR3 extends over 12 amino acids. CDR1 and CDR2 from the germline V gene are GTSNPN and SVGIG (reference sequence). With 0 bases removed from V and 5 bases from J, the gap between germline ends came to 7 bases. The CDR3 sequence: CAWSVGGETQYF. The CDR3 coding sequence is TGTGCCTGGAGTGTTGGCGGGGAGACCCAGTACTTC.

The V gene is TRBV3-1 (or the pseudogene TRBV3-2), the J gene TRBJ1-1; D is unclear. The CDR3 covers 14 residues. Deletions cut 3 bases from V and 0 bases from J, with 8 bases between. Germline loops: CDR1 LGHDT, CDR2 YNNKEL (reference sequence). CDR3 amino acids: CASSHGQMNTEAFF. In nucleotides, the CDR3 is TGTGCCAGCAGCCATGGCCAGATGAACACTGAAGCTTTCTTT.

In DNA form, the CDR3 reads TGTGCCAGCAGTGAGACAGGCAACTATGGCTACACCTTC. Translated, it gives CASSETGNYGYTF. This chain links TRBV6-1 with TRBJ1-2; possibly TRBD1 for D (6 bases). The V gene's germline CDR1 is MNHNS and CDR2 SASEGT. The length of the CDR3 is 13 residues. V was cut by 3 bases and J by 2 bases, with 7 bases left in between.

The count of this clone is one. The genes are TRBV19 and TRBJ1-5, with 7 bases aligning to TRBD1. The germline V gene encodes CDR1 LNHDA and CDR2 SQIVND (reference sequence). There are 18 residues in the CDR3. Trimming cost V 3 bases and J 0 bases; bases outside gene matches: 11. DNA for the CDR3: TGTGCCAGTAGTATCCCCCGCCGCAGGGGGTATAGCAATCAGCCCCAGCATTTT. Its translation is CASSIPRRRGYSNQPQHF.

V usage is TRBV4-2 and J usage is TRBJ1-2; D ambiguous. With 4 bases removed from V and 6 bases from J, the gap between germline ends came to 18 bases. Per germline, CDR1 LGHNA and CDR2 YNFKEQ. The CDR3 length is 15 residues. CDR3 sequence: CASSPPGTGGNGYTF. CDR3 nucleotides: TGTGCCAGCAGCCCTCCCGGTACGGGAGGCAATGGCTACACCTTC.

This rearrangement joins TRBV27 to TRBJ1-5; 10 nucleotides line up with TRBD1. Germline V CDR1 and CDR2: MNHEY, SMNVEV (reference sequence). The CDR3 spans 13 residues. V lost 5 bases, J lost 10 bases, and 5 bases stayed unmatched. CDR3 loop: CASSPGQGTPQHF. CDR3 nucleotides: TGTGCCAGCAGTCCGGGACAGGGGACTCCCCAGCATTTT.

The chain is built from TRBV6-5 and TRBJ1-6; D is unclear. Germline CDR1 and CDR2: MNHEY and SVGAGI. This CDR3 region has 12 residues. The V end was cut by 6 bases, the J end by 10 bases, with 10 bases between. The CDR3 loop is CASRQANSPLHF. In nucleotides, the CDR3 is TGTGCCAGCAGGCAGGCTAACTCACCCCTCCACTTT.

This rearrangement joins TRBV11-2 to TRBJ1-4, with TRBD1 as a possible D gene (5 bases). The CDR3 runs to 15 residues. The V end lost 1 base, the J end lost 3 bases, and 9 bases lay between the germline ends. CDR1 is SGHAT, CDR2 FQNNGV, per germline. The CDR3 loop reads CASSLGIGANEKLFF. The DNA of the CDR3 is TGTGCCAGCAGCTTAGGGATAGGGGCTAATGAAAAACTGTTTTTT.

This clone was found once. This chain uses TRBV6-2 or TRBV6-3 with TRBJ1-2; 7 nucleotides line up with TRBD1. V was clipped by 2 bases and J by 11 bases; unmatched bases: 11. Germline V gives CDR1 MNHEY, CDR2 SVGEGT. The CDR3 runs 14 residues. CDR3 amino acids: CASSYGRRSGQYTF. CDR3 sequence (DNA): TGTGCCAGCAGTTACGGAAGACGCTCGGGACAGTACACCTTC.

The chain uses TRBV19 and TRBJ1-2; 8 positions agree with TRBD1. The V and J ends lost 1 base and 4 bases, in that order; junction bases with no gene match: 2. This CDR3 contains 14 residues. CDR1 LNHDA and CDR2 SQIVND come from the germline V gene (reference sequence). The CDR3, as DNA: TGTGCCAGTAGTATAGGACAGGGGACCTATGGCTACACCTTC. Residues: CASSIGQGTYGYTF.

The chain recombines TRBV7-3 with TRBJ1-1; D is possibly TRBD1 (6 bases). With 4 bases removed from V and 3 bases from J, the gap between germline ends came to 9 bases. CDR3 size: 13 residues. Germline V gene lookup returns CDR1 SGHTA and CDR2 FQGTGA. The CDR3 is CASSSQGDTEAFF. CDR3 coding DNA: TGTGCCAGCAGCTCACAGGGAGACACTGAAGCTTTCTTT.

The rearrangement joins TRBV5-6 to TRBJ2-5, with 8 bases aligning to TRBD2. Germline CDR1 and CDR2: SGHDT and YYEEEE. This CDR3 region has 15 residues. V shed 2 bases, J shed 2 bases, and the junction held 5 bases outside the gene matches. The CDR3 DNA reads as TGTGCCAGCAGCTTACTGACTAGCGTTCAAGAGACCCAGTACTTC. Translating it yields CASSLLTSVQETQYF.

The chain has TRBV7-9 and TRBJ2-2, with 7 positions matching TRBD1. Germline trimming cut 1 base from V and 1 base from J; bases unmatched to any gene: 0. The CDR3 contains 15 residues. Germline V CDR1 and CDR2: SEHNR, FQNEAQ (reference sequence). Written as DNA, the CDR3 is TGTGCCAGCAGCTTAGGACAGGGGAACACCGGGGAGCTGTTTTTT. The encoded protein is CASSLGQGNTGELFF.

The chain combines TRBV10-3 with TRBJ2-3; TRBD1 matches at 10 bases. Germline CDR1 ENHRY, CDR2 SYGVKD. V dropped 5 bases and J dropped 2; count of bases not matched to a gene: 4. The CDR3 spans 15 residues. The CDR3 sequence is CAISRQGADTDTQYF. The CDR3 DNA reads as TGTGCCATCAGTAGACAGGGGGCAGACACAGATACGCAGTATTTT.

The CDR3 coding sequence is TGCGCCAGCAGCGCACTAGCCCAGGCCTATGGCTACACCTTC. This translates into CASSALAQAYGYTF. The chain has TRBV5-1 and TRBJ1-2, with unresolved D. CDR1 and CDR2 (germline): SGHRS, YFSETQ. Trimming removed 4 bases at V and 4 bases at J, with 14 bases between. The CDR3 spans 14 residues.

The chain employs TRBV18 and TRBJ1-2, with 9 bases that match TRBD1. The trim removed 0 bases at V and 2 bases at J, leaving 7 bases unmatched. The germline gives CDR1 KGHSH, CDR2 LQKENI. The CDR3 is 17 residues long. CDR3 sequence: CASSPPPRDRVNYGYTF. The CDR3 DNA reads TGTGCCAGCTCACCACCGCCCCGGGACAGGGTCAACTATGGCTACACCTTC.

The chain carries TRBV19 and TRBJ2-7, with D possibly matching TRBD1 (6 bases). V shed 6 bases and J shed 6 bases, with 18 bases lying between them. In germline, CDR1 is LNHDA, CDR2 SQIVND (reference sequence). The CDR3 loop spans 14 amino acids. This CDR3 reads CASSNREITREQYF. The CDR3, as DNA: TGTGCCAGTAGCAACAGGGAGATCACTCGCGAGCAGTACTTC.